A selection of T cell receptor beta chains follows, all from one sample in a study of blood T cell repertoires in COVID-19. Sequencing used immunoSEQ multiplex PCR; TCRdb keeps in-frame clones, though not all of them. This sample yields 250,000 to 350,000 clones, of which around 82% are seen a single time; 0.87% belongs to the top ten. The sequencing sample was made of peripheral blood. The receptors originated from a human donor with COVID-19, enrolled during active disease. The donor label of this sample is uncertain. Both conserved end residues are part of each CDR3. Fields, in order: D gene, V gene, clone size, J gene, CDR3 DNA, CDR3 protein. A D gene is named only where the DNA matches it firmly. Clone size appears in some rows only: once, few, many, or a class for an expanded clone.

>.|TRBV7-2|.|TRBJ2-3
TGTGCCAGCAGCTTGAGGATAGACGGGGCAGATACGCAGTATTTT
CASSLRIDGADTQYF
>TRBD1|TRBV7-2|.|TRBJ1-1
TGTGCCAGCAGCTTAGCCGCGACGACAGGGGTAGGAGCTTTCTTT
CASSLAATTGVGAFF
>TRBD1|TRBV27|.|TRBJ2-7
TGTGCCAGCAGAGGGACAGGGTATGAACGCGAGCAGTACTTC
CASRGTGYEREQYF
>.|TRBV7-3|.|TRBJ2-7
TGTGCCAGCAGCTTAAATCCGGGGGGCTTTAGGGAGCAGTACTTC
CASSLNPGGFREQYF
>.|TRBV5-1|.|TRBJ2-1
TGCGCCAGCAGCTTGACGACAGAGCCCAACAATGAGCAGTTCTTC
CASSLTTEPNNEQFF
>.|TRBV18|once|TRBJ2-1
TGTGCCAGCTCACCGCCGGATGGATGGACGGGAGTAAATGAGCAGTTCTTC
CASSPPDGWTGVNEQFF
>TRBD1|TRBV6-2/TRBV6-3|.|TRBJ2-5
TGTGCCAGCAGTTCCGGGACAGGGTGGGAGACCCAGTACTTC
CASSSGTGWETQYF
>TRBD2|TRBV19|.|TRBJ2-1
TGTGCCAGTAGGCTAGCGGGAGTCAGTGAGCAGTTCTTC
CASRLAGVSEQFF
>TRBD2|TRBV7-2|.|TRBJ2-7
TGTGCCAGCAGCCCGGGACTAGCGGTAACCGGGGGCTACGAGCAGTACTTC
CASSPGLAVTGGYEQYF
>.|TRBV7-9|.|TRBJ1-1
TGTGCCAGCAGCCCAAGGGGAACTGAAGCTTTCTTT
CASSPRGTEAFF
>.|TRBV2|.|TRBJ2-2
TGTGCCAGCAGTGAAGTTACCCGGACAGCCAACACCGGGGAGCTGTTTTTT
CASSEVTRTANTGELFF
>.|TRBV6-5|.|TRBJ1-5
TGTGCCAGCAGTTCCCTAGCCACAGGGAATCAGCCCCAGCATTTT
CASSSLATGNQPQHF
>.|TRBV12-3/TRBV12-4|few|TRBJ1-2
TGTGCCAGCAGTTTAGATCCTCATGGCTACACCTTC
CASSLDPHGYTF
>.|TRBV3-1/TRBV3-2|.|TRBJ2-1
TGTGCCAGCAGCCAAGATCCCGGGGGTCGAGAGCAGTTCTTC
CASSQDPGGREQFF
>TRBD1|TRBV19|.|TRBJ1-1
TGTGCCAGTATGACAGGGGCTTTCGTGGTGGATACTGAAGCTTTCTTT
CASMTGAFVVDTEAFF
>.|TRBV7-2|.|TRBJ1-1
TGTGCCAGCAGCTTAACAAGTGCCACTGAAGCTTTCTTT
CASSLTSATEAFF
>.|TRBV6-5|.|TRBJ1-6
TGTGCCGGGAGGAGGATTAGGGATAATTCACCCCTCCACTTT
CAGRRIRDNSPLHF
>.|TRBV16|.|TRBJ1-4
TGTGCCAGCAGCCAATCACGACCGGGACTTCAGACGAATGAAAAACTGTTTTTT
CASSQSRPGLQTNEKLFF
>.|TRBV15|.|TRBJ1-5
TGTGCCACCAGCAGAGATAGCAGGGTCCGGCCCCAGCATTTT
CATSRDSRVRPQHF
>.|TRBV29-1|.|TRBJ1-2
TGCAGCGTTTGGACTTCTCACTATGGCTACACCTTC
CSVWTSHYGYTF
>TRBD2|TRBV4-3|.|TRBJ2-5
TGCGCCAGCAGCCGGTTAGCGGGAGGGGCTGTAGAGACCCAGTACTTC
CASSRLAGGAVETQYF
>.|TRBV5-1|.|TRBJ1-3
TGCGCCAGCAGCTTGGAAGCAGGGGCAGGAAACACCATATATTTT
CASSLEAGAGNTIYF
>.|TRBV28|.|TRBJ2-1
TGTGCCAGCAGTTTATTAGGGGGCCGAGCGGGCGTTATCTCCTACAATGAGCAGTTCTTC
CASSLLGGRAGVISYNEQFF
>.|TRBV7-3|.|TRBJ2-1
TGTGCCAGCAGCTTAGGTAGCGTTAACAATGAGCAGTTCTTC
CASSLGSVNNEQFF